This paragraph reports one T cell receptor (beta chain). Original methodology: By means of reference gene primer amplification, nucleated cell counts were estimated. The assay was immunoSEQ multiplex PCR, and TCRdb's table has in-frame clones only and misses some. From that table come the V and J calls and clone size; the DNA was used to work out D and trimming. Among about 310,000 clones listed, roughly 87% were seen once. This record comes from a study of blood T cell repertoires in COVID-19. Overall study context: Researchers got acute and convalescent COVID-19 samples from the United States, Italy and Spain. T cells, B-cell-depleted T cells, or PBMCs provided the cDNA or gDNA that served as material.

The receptor comes from a young man with active or convalescent COVID-19. Source material: peripheral blood.

CDR3 residues: CASSLLDRGYGYTF. Written as DNA, the CDR3 is TGTGCCAGCAGCCTCCTGGACAGAGGCTATGGCTACACCTTC. This rearrangement joins TRBV14 to TRBJ1-2; D may be TRBD1 (6 bases). Trimming pared 4 bases from V and 4 bases from J, leaving 13 bases between. Germline CDR1 and CDR2: SGHDN and FVKESK. The CDR3 is 14 amino acids.